The sequence of this T cell receptor beta chain was determined in a study of identical twins (dated by TCRdb to about 2016). Regarding the research as a whole: To test whether fetal clonotypes persist, the study used deep sequencing on TCR alpha and beta repertoires from monozygotic twins, unrelated adults of various ages, and cord blood. To rule out contamination, the twin experiments were replicated at different times with different library preparation protocols. Overall results and qualifications from the work: Because the same donors could not be followed over many years, the conclusions relied on cross-sectional statistical analysis. Compared with coincidental sharing between unrelated individuals, out-of-frame TCR alpha sequences shared between twins had an excess of sequences with low generation probability. Fewer insertions were carried by abundant cord blood beta clonotypes, a similar but weaker trend appeared in young adult naive repertoires, and no such trend appeared in memory repertoires. In beta out-of-frame sequences, excess twin sharing was weaker, because having fewer shared sequences lowered the signal-to-noise ratio. Invariant T cells such as MAIT and iNKT could partly confound zero-insertion analyses, though diverse VJ usage argued against this for most clonotypes. Recombination models systematically underestimated out-of-frame TCR alpha sharing in monozygotic twins but agreed with sharing between unrelated individuals.

Only healthy Caucasian donors were included. The twin cohort comprised three pairs of female monozygotic twins, all aged about 18 to 30 years. CD4+ and CD8+ T cell populations were isolated with positive isolation kits from Invitrogen. CDR3 length: 13 amino acids, cysteine to phenylalanine. Kept here is only the CDR3 DNA, which spans 39 bases and is read in frame from base 1. CDR1 and CDR2 (SNHLY, FYNNEI) derive from the germline V gene. V has 6 bases trimmed and J has 1 base trimmed; junction bases matching no gene number 3. This clonotype was seen more than once but under ten times. Its antigen remains undetermined. Base qualities were left out, and no much larger clone turns up one base away. The library relied on 5' RACE. The instrument was an Illumina HiSeq 2000. A universal primer binding site was introduced by template switching, and a unique molecular identifier was present in the final cDNA, enabling accurate counting of TCR cDNA molecules. First-strand cDNA for TCR alpha and beta chains was synthesized from specific primers in the conserved constant-segment region. To control for contamination, every cDNA library was double barcoded, receiving both a SMART-Mk sample barcode and Illumina barcodes. TruSeq adapter sequences, together with Illumina sample barcodes, were added in two successive PCR steps. Sequencing of the TCR alpha and beta cDNA libraries was done on the Illumina HiSeq platform using custom primers. As for the authors' bioinformatics: Unique molecular identifiers were extracted from raw reads with MiGEC, and CDR3 positions were determined with MiXCR. Recombination models were inferred per individual with the repgenHMM and IGoR tools using an EM algorithm. Shared clonotype analysis was performed with the tcR package in R, normalizing sharing by the product of cloneset sizes. Out-of-frame nonproductive sequences were analyzed to study raw recombination free of thymic and clonal selection effects. TCRdb ran its own pipeline on the public reads, namely fastp trimming at Q25 and MiXCR clone calling, and kept in-frame beta chains. Rows are unified per CDR3 protein, each entry keeping the most common DNA and genes. The V and J calls were not made by the authors but by TCRdb's processing. For this sample there are 450,000 to 600,000 distinct CDR3 sequences; around 20% appear just once. Around 0.48% of the sample is held by the ten biggest clonotypes.

The sample was also linked to a second study, of yellow fever vaccine responses in identical twins. As the second study states: According to the authors, in identical twins the way T cells responded to vaccination appeared partly convergent and partly personalized. In identical twins, the study followed T cell clones that responded to the vaccine with precision.

The sequencing sample was made of CD4+ T cells sorted from blood. This receptor was identified in a woman aged 18 to 35 in good health. Recombination joined TRBV2 with TRBJ2-7; TRBD1 agrees with 7 junctional bases. In nucleotide form, the sequence is TGTGCCAGCAGACAGGGACAGTCCTACGAGCAGTACTTC. Translated, this gives CASRQGQSYEQYF.